The entry that follows covers one TCR beta chain sequence. Adults between roughly 18 and 89 years of age took part from some 25 US areas. The study assigned cohorts using participant-reported clinical history. Here immunoSEQ multiplex PCR was the method, and the copy in TCRdb shows in-frame clones only, minus some. The sample contains about 200,000 clones, roughly 86% of which appear only once. This record belongs to a study of blood T cell repertoires in COVID-19. Study in general: Donors in the United States, Italy and Spain gave samples during acute or convalescent COVID-19. From T cells, B-cell-depleted T cells, or PBMCs came the material, which was cDNA or gDNA.

The CDR3 is made up of 16 amino acids. V dropped 3 bases and J dropped 0; count of bases not matched to a gene: 3. Germline CDR1 is MNHEY and CDR2 is SMNVEV (reference sequence). The sequencing sample was made of PBMCs or T cells enriched from blood (not recorded which). This clonotype was sampled from a man aged 35-49 years with acute COVID-19. This chain uses TRBV27 with TRBJ2-4, with TRBD1 matching over 9 bases. CDR3 in DNA: TGTGCCAGCAGTTTGGGGACAGGGCTAGCCAAAAACATTCAGTACTTC. Translating gives CASSLGTGLAKNIQYF.